A selection of T cell receptor beta chains follows, all from one sample in a study of control samples from healthy donors and cancer patients. The protocol was immunoSEQ multiplex PCR, while the TCRdb copy is restricted to in-frame clones and leaves out a portion. Among over 150,000 clones listed, roughly 94% were seen once. The sample comprised blood. These receptors were taken from a man aged 40-55 years in good health. Both conserved end residues are part of each CDR3. The order of the fields is V gene, J gene, D gene, clone size, CDR3 DNA, CDR3 protein. The D gene is left open where the match is weak. Clone size is not always given. Where it is, it says once, few, many or a class for expanded clones.

TRBV5-1	TRBJ1-5	TRBD1	.	TGCGCCAGCAGTGAAGGACAGGCCTACAATCAGCCCCAGCATTTT	CASSEGQAYNQPQHF
TRBV4-1	TRBJ2-4	TRBD2	.	TGCGCCAGCATTAGCGGGGGGGCCAAAAACATTCAGTACTTC	CASISGGAKNIQYF
TRBV5-6	TRBJ1-2	.	.	TGTGCCAGCAGCCCTTTGGGATATATGAGAGGCTACACCTTC	CASSPLGYMRGYTF
TRBV2	TRBJ1-1	.	.	TGTGCCAGCAGTGAGGGGCAGGGTTTAGGCACTGAAGCTTTCTTT	CASSEGQGLGTEAFF
TRBV7-9	TRBJ1-1	TRBD1	.	TGTGCCAGCAGCTTAGCGGTATCGGACAGGGACTTTGGAGCTTTCTTT	CASSLAVSDRDFGAFF
TRBV4-3	TRBJ1-4	TRBD1	.	TGCGCCAGCAGCCAAGGACAGGGCGAAAAACTGTTTTTT	CASSQGQGEKLFF
TRBV24-1	TRBJ2-1	.	.	TGTGCCACCAGTGATTTGTCCTATAATGAGCAGTTCTTC	CATSDLSYNEQFF
TRBV6-7	TRBJ1-5	.	.	TGTGCCAGCAGTTACCTGGGTCGTTATGGGGGAGTGGAATATAGCAATCAGCCCCAGCATTTT	CASSYLGRYGGVEYSNQPQHF
TRBV2	TRBJ2-6	.	.	TGTGCCAGCAGCCCCGGGAGGGCCAACGTCCTGACTTTC	CASSPGRANVLTF
TRBV18	TRBJ1-3	.	.	TGTGCCAGCTCACCAACAGGGACGGGAAACACCATATATTTT	CASSPTGTGNTIYF
TRBV29-1	TRBJ2-7	.	once	TGCAGCGTTGGGGACTCTATGTACGAGCAGTACTTC	CSVGDSMYEQYF
TRBV19	TRBJ1-2	TRBD1	.	TGTGCCAGCGGACAGGAGTATGGCTACACCTTC	CASGQEYGYTF
TRBV10-3	TRBJ2-7	TRBD1	.	TGTGCCATCAGTGGGGGCTTAATTAGGGACAGGGCCTACGAGCAGTACTTC	CAISGGLIRDRAYEQYF
TRBV20-1	TRBJ2-1	.	.	TGCAGTGCTAGTGTTTGGGCCGCTTGGGGGGATGAGCAGTTCTTC	CSASVWAAWGDEQFF
TRBV6-6	TRBJ2-7	.	.	TGTGCCAGCAGCCTTAGAGGGGTTGTCTACGAGCAGTACTTC	CASSLRGVVYEQYF
TRBV7-2	TRBJ2-7	TRBD1	.	TGTGCCAGCAGCGTGACAGGGGGCTCAGGGGAGCAGTACTTC	CASSVTGGSGEQYF
TRBV7-2	TRBJ1-2	TRBD1	few	TGTGCCATCCCCGACAGGGGCCCCCTAAGTCACTATGGCTACACCTTC	CAIPDRGPLSHYGYTF
TRBV18	TRBJ1-4	TRBD1	.	TGTGCCAGCTCCCCGAATTCCGCAGGGGGACCCCTCGGTGAAAAACTGTTTTTT	CASSPNSAGGPLGEKLFF
TRBV9	TRBJ1-4	.	.	TGTGCCAGCAGCGTAGGGGGTGGGCACGAAAAACTGTTTTTT	CASSVGGGHEKLFF
TRBV19	TRBJ1-3	.	.	TGTGCCAGTAGGAATGGACAGATCCCTGGAAACACCATATATTTT	CASRNGQIPGNTIYF
TRBV28	TRBJ1-5	.	.	TGTGCCAGCACCGGGTTTGAGGGTAACAATCAGCCCCAGCATTTT	CASTGFEGNNQPQHF
TRBV19	TRBJ1-5	.	.	TGTGCCAGTACCTTGGCGGGGGGAGGCAATCAGCCCCAGCATTTT	CASTLAGGGNQPQHF
TRBV9	TRBJ2-1	.	.	TGTGCCAGCAGCGTAACCAGGGAGACCTACAATGAGCAGTTCTTC	CASSVTRETYNEQFF
TRBV5-4	TRBJ1-2	.	.	TGTGCCAGCAGCTTGGAAACCGGGGGCAATGGCTACACCTTC	CASSLETGGNGYTF
TRBV24-1	TRBJ1-5	TRBD1	.	TGTGCCACCAGTGATTTACCCCTCGTCAGGGGGCTAGGTGGCAATCAGCCCCAGCATTTT	CATSDLPLVRGLGGNQPQHF
TRBV2	TRBJ1-5	.	.	TGTGCCAGCAGTCAGTGGAATAGCAATCAGCCCCAGCATTTT	CASSQWNSNQPQHF